These 8 T cell receptor beta chains share one sample of origin, sequenced in a study of blood T cell repertoires in COVID-19. The protocol was immunoSEQ multiplex PCR, while the TCRdb copy is restricted to in-frame clones and leaves out a portion. The sample holds around 260,000 clones, 70% to 90% seen once. Specimen: PBMCs or T cells enriched from blood (not recorded which). These receptors all come from a woman in her 30s who had recovered from COVID-19.

The chain carries TRBV21-1 and TRBJ2-7; TRBD2, the table's D call, was not compared with the DNA. TRBV21-1 represents a pseudogene. The CDR3 totals 16 residues. DNA for the CDR3: TGTGCCAGCAGCAAAAGGCGGGGGGTTCTCAGAGTCGAGCAGTACTTC. Translated: CASSKRRGVLRVEQYF.

This clone was observed a single time. The CDR3 spells CASSYAADSGELFF. Written as DNA, the CDR3 is TGTGCCAGCAGTTATGCAGCGGACAGCGGGGAGCTGTTTTTT. This chain uses TRBV6-5 with TRBJ2-2, with D possibly matching TRBD1 (6 bases). V dropped 3 bases and J dropped 7 bases, with 12 bases sitting between them. The CDR3 is made up of 14 amino acids. Looked up from germline, CDR1 is MNHEY and CDR2 is SVGAGI.

The chain carries TRBV15 and TRBJ2-2; D perhaps matches TRBD2 (6 bases). V was pared by 8 bases and J by 0 bases, with 13 bases between. Germline CDR1 LNHNV, CDR2 YYDKDF (reference sequence). This CDR3 contains 15 residues. CDR3 DNA: TGTGCCACCCTTAGTGGAGGGCCGAACACCGGGGAGCTGTTTTTT. This gives the protein CATLSGGPNTGELFF.

The chain employs TRBV5-1 and TRBJ2-5; 9 bases line up with TRBD2. There are 15 residues in the CDR3. The trim removed 3 bases at V and 5 bases at J, leaving 8 bases unmatched. Germline loops: CDR1 SGHRS, CDR2 YFSETQ. The CDR3, as DNA: TGCGCCAGCAGCTCAGCGGGAGGAGGATCGGAGACCCAGTACTTC. Translation gives CASSSAGGGSETQYF.

The chain recombines TRBV29-1 with TRBJ2-1; 7 nucleotides agree with TRBD1. The CDR3 loop spans 14 amino acids. CDR1 and CDR2 from the germline V gene are SQVTM and ANQGSEA. V shed 6 bases and J 5 bases; nucleotides not matched to a gene: 10. The CDR3 reads CSVQGLSLHNEQFF. The CDR3 DNA sequence: TGCAGCGTACAGGGGCTTTCCTTACACAATGAGCAGTTCTTC.

The chain carries TRBV18 and TRBJ1-1, with D perhaps matching TRBD1 (5 bases). V lost 2 bases and J 5 bases, leaving 24 bases between the germline ends. In germline, CDR1 is KGHSH, CDR2 LQKENI. The CDR3 has 18 residues. Here the CDR3 DNA reads TGTGCCAGCTCACCAATGGAAATCCAGGGTGCCACGGGTACTGAAGCTTTCTTT. Translated, it gives CASSPMEIQGATGTEAFF.

This clone appeared a few times. The CDR3 sequence is CASRTSGGSDTQYF. Written as DNA, the CDR3 is TGTGCCAGCAGGACTAGCGGGGGCTCAGATACGCAGTATTTT. The chain joins TRBV2 to TRBJ2-3, with 12 bases fitting TRBD2. Losses at the gene ends were 6 bases for V and 4 bases for J; bases not matched to a gene: 2. Looked up from germline, CDR1 is SNHLY and CDR2 is FYNNEI. The length of the CDR3 is 14 residues.

The gene calls are TRBV19 and TRBJ2-3; D remains unclear. V dropped 3 bases and J dropped 6 bases, with 10 bases sitting between them. Germline CDR1 is LNHDA and CDR2 is SQIVND (reference sequence). CDR3 size: 13 residues. The CDR3 is CASSMVELDTQYF. The DNA for the CDR3 is TGTGCCAGTAGTATGGTGGAGCTGGATACGCAGTATTTT.